This passage covers 10 T cell receptor beta chains from one sample sequenced in a study of cytomegalovirus exposure and HLA in healthy donors. The primer mix had 60 Vbeta and 13 Jbeta primers. Data came from immunoSEQ multiplex PCR; TCRdb stores just in-frame clones and leaves some out. The repertoire has about 120,000 clones, 74% of them found once; the top ten carry around 2%. The material sequenced was PBMCs. The receptors here all came from a human donor in good health.

The V gene is TRBV7-2, the J gene TRBJ2-4; 7 nucleotides agree with TRBD1. Trimming took 3 bases from V and 1 from J; bases not matched to a gene: 3. The CDR3 spans 15 residues. The germline CDR1 and CDR2 sequences are SGHTA and FQGNSA. The CDR3 bases are TGTGCCAGCAGCTTGTCGACAGGGGCCAAAAACATTCAGTACTTC. Translated: CASSLSTGAKNIQYF.

This clone was seen a single time. The chain couples TRBV29-1 to TRBJ2-4; D is possibly TRBD2 (5 bases). Trimming left V 7 bases short and J 14 bases short, with 15 bases between. The CDR3 extends over 10 amino acids. Germline V gene data show CDR1 as SQVTM and CDR2 as ANQGSEA. Here the CDR3 reads CSAREGPEYF. CDR3 DNA: TGCAGCGCCCGTGAGGGCCCGGAGTACTTC. Filled out from reference TRBV29-1 and TRBJ2-4, the complete variable domain reads SAVISQKPSRDICQRGTSLTIQCQVDSQVTMMFWYRQQPGQSLTLIATANQGSEATYESGFVIDKFPISRPNLTFSTLTVSNMSPEDSSIYLCSAREGPEYFGAGTRLSVL.

The rearrangement uses TRBV5-6 and TRBJ2-5; 11 nucleotides match TRBD2. CDR1 and CDR2 from the germline V gene are SGHDT and YYEEEE. CDR3 length: 17 amino acids. V shed 0 bases, J shed 5 bases, and the junction held 9 bases outside the gene matches. In DNA, the CDR3 is TGTGCCAGCAGCTTGGACGTTAGCGGGAGGGCCCGGGAGACCCAGTACTTC. Translating it yields CASSLDVSGRARETQYF.

The chain links TRBV4-1 to TRBJ2-5; D is undetermined. V lost 1 base and J 2 bases, leaving 11 bases between the germline ends. The germline V gene encodes CDR1 MGHRA and CDR2 YSYEKL. The CDR3 covers 15 residues. This chain's CDR3 is CASSQVGALQETQYF. DNA for the CDR3: TGCGCCAGCAGCCAAGTCGGTGCGTTACAAGAGACCCAGTACTTC.

This chain links TRBV6-6 with TRBJ1-2; tentative D call: TRBD1 (5 bases). CDR1 and CDR2 from the germline V gene are MNHNY and SVGAGI (reference sequence). The CDR3 has 14 residues. Deletions cut 3 bases from V and 8 bases from J, with 16 bases between. CDR3: CASSYDPGPKGYTF. The CDR3 bases are TGTGCCAGCAGTTATGACCCAGGGCCAAAGGGCTACACCTTC.

The rearrangement joins TRBV4-1 to TRBJ2-3, with 9 bases identical to TRBD2. Germline V CDR1 and CDR2: MGHRA, YSYEKL. The CDR3 is 19 residues long. V shed 4 bases, J shed 0 bases, and the junction held 14 bases outside the gene matches. The CDR3 nucleotides read TGCGCCAGCAGCCCGCCTGGTGGGCGGGAGGGCCCTAGCACAGATACGCAGTATTTT. Its translation: CASSPPGGREGPSTDTQYF.

The chain links TRBV6-5 to TRBJ1-2, with 11 bases that match TRBD1. There are 15 residues in the CDR3. The V gene end was trimmed by 6 bases and the J gene end by 0 bases; junction bases not matched to a gene: 3. CDR1 and CDR2 from the germline V gene are MNHEY and SVGAGI. This CDR3 is CASRRTGGANYGYTF. CDR3 DNA: TGTGCCAGCAGACGGACAGGGGGCGCTAACTATGGCTACACCTTC.

This clone was found a few times. This rearrangement joins TRBV6-1 to TRBJ1-4; 8 bases map to TRBD1. V gave up 7 bases and J gave up 7 bases; unmatched junction bases: 11. The CDR3 length is 15 residues. Germline CDR1 MNHNS, CDR2 SASEGT. The CDR3 sequence is CASIRRRGLSEKLFF. DNA for the CDR3: TGTGCCAGCATCCGACGCAGGGGGCTGAGTGAAAAACTGTTTTTT.

This clone was counted a few times. The CDR3 DNA reads as TGTGCCACGGGGGGACGCTTACTAGCGGACTACAATGAGCAGTTCTTC. This codes for CATGGRLLADYNEQFF. The rearrangement links TRBV4-2 to TRBJ2-1; 8 bases fit TRBD2. Trimming took 10 bases from V and 3 from J; bases not matched to a gene: 14. CDR1 and CDR2 from the germline V gene are LGHNA and YNFKEQ. The CDR3 consists of 16 residues.

The chain is built from TRBV19 and TRBJ1-1, with 9 positions matching TRBD1. With 5 bases clipped from V and 2 bases from J, the junction kept 9 bases outside the gene matches. This CDR3 comprises 16 residues. Germline V lookup: CDR1 LNHDA, CDR2 SQIVND (reference sequence). CDR3 DNA: TGTGCCAGTAGTGAACGGCCGGGACAGGGAAACACTGAAGCTTTCTTT. Encoded protein: CASSERPGQGNTEAFF. The variable domain in full, completed from reference TRBV19 and TRBJ1-1, reads DGGITQSPKYLFRKEGQNVTLSCEQNLNHDAMYWYRQDPGQGLRLIYYSQIVNDFQKGDIAEGYSVSREKKESFPLTVTSAQKNPTAFYLCASSERPGQGNTEAFFGQGTRLTVV.